This is a list of T cell receptor beta chains from one sample in a study of Ad26.COV2.S vaccination and SARS-CoV-2 variants. Here immunoSEQ multiplex PCR was the method, and the copy in TCRdb shows in-frame clones only, minus some. In the table there are around 400,000 clones, over 75% of which are singletons. The specimen comprised peripheral blood, sampled in a trial of Ad26.COV2.S vaccine versus placebo. Source of these receptors: a person aged 18-65 years who received the Ad26.COV2.S COVID-19 vaccine or a placebo. The CDR3 runs from the conserved cysteine through the conserved F or W. The D gene is left open where the match is weak. Size is stated for part of the rows, as once, few or many counts, or as a class when the clone is expanded.

V	size	J	D	CDR3	DNA
TRBV15	.	TRBJ1-1	.	CATSRGSGIGRGTEAFF	TGTGCCACCAGCAGAGGGTCAGGGATCGGGAGGGGCACTGAAGCTTTCTTT
TRBV27	once	TRBJ1-1	.	CASSLWSEGNTEAFF	TGTGCCAGCAGTTTATGGTCGGAGGGGAACACTGAAGCTTTCTTT
TRBV7-3	.	TRBJ1-1	.	CASSLRGANTEAFF	TGTGCCAGCAGCTTAAGAGGGGCTAACACTGAAGCTTTCTTT
TRBV28	.	TRBJ2-2	.	CAGGKDTGELFF	TGTGCTGGGGGAAAGGACACCGGGGAGCTGTTTTTT
TRBV3-1/TRBV3-2	once	TRBJ1-1	.	CASSRGSKTEAFF	TGTGCCAGCAGCCGGGGGAGTAAGACTGAAGCTTTCTTT
TRBV28	.	TRBJ2-7	.	CASVGGEQYF	TGTGCCAGCGTAGGTGGCGAGCAGTACTTC
TRBV5-6	.	TRBJ2-1	.	CASSLQTQEGEQFF	TGTGCCAGCAGCTTACAGACCCAGGAGGGTGAGCAGTTCTTC
TRBV4-1	.	TRBJ2-2	.	CASSQDLTGANTGELFF	TGCGCCAGCAGCCAAGATCTCACGGGGGCGAACACCGGGGAGCTGTTTTTT
TRBV6-1	.	TRBJ1-1	.	CASSDRSLNTEAFF	TGTGCCAGCAGTGATAGGAGCCTGAACACTGAAGCTTTCTTT
TRBV28	.	TRBJ2-7	TRBD2	CASSTFSGRALEQYF	TGTGCCAGCTCCACCTTTAGCGGGAGGGCCCTCGAGCAGTACTTC
TRBV4-3	few	TRBJ1-2	.	CASSQDRAGHYGYTF	TGCGCCAGCAGCCAAGATCGGGCAGGACACTATGGCTACACCTTC
TRBV3-1/TRBV3-2	.	TRBJ2-1	TRBD2	CASSQLLQLASRGNEQFF	TGTGCCAGCAGCCAACTCTTACAACTAGCGTCGCGCGGCAATGAGCAGTTCTTC
TRBV7-2	.	TRBJ1-2	TRBD1	CASSSGQGAFYGYTF	TGTGCCAGCAGCTCGGGACAGGGGGCCTTCTATGGCTACACCTTC
TRBV6-2/TRBV6-3	.	TRBJ2-1	.	CASSYSITGRDLQFF	TGTGCCAGCAGTTACTCGATCACAGGGCGGGACTTGCAGTTCTTC
TRBV6-5	.	TRBJ1-2	.	CASSQQVANYGYTF	TGTGCCAGCAGTCAACAGGTAGCCAACTATGGCTACACCTTC
TRBV28	.	TRBJ2-7	.	CASTRPPGYEQYF	TGTGCCAGCACCAGGCCTCCTGGCTACGAGCAGTACTTC
TRBV7-2	.	TRBJ2-1	TRBD2	CASSLAWGSGRLYEQFF	TGTGCCAGCAGCTTAGCGTGGGGTAGCGGGAGACTCTATGAGCAGTTCTTC
TRBV10-3	.	TRBJ1-1	.	CAITPTGANTEAFF	TGTGCCATCACCCCGACAGGAGCGAACACTGAAGCTTTCTTT
TRBV13	.	TRBJ2-5	TRBD2	CASSLQAGSSSSQYF	TGTGCCAGCAGCCTCCAAGCGGGGTCCTCGTCGTCCCAGTACTTC
TRBV30	.	TRBJ1-1	.	CALRAGNTEAFF	TGTGCCCTGAGAGCGGGGAACACTGAAGCTTTCTTT
TRBV5-1	.	TRBJ2-4	TRBD1	CASTTGTGLENIQYF	TGCGCCAGCACCACCGGGACAGGGTTGGAAAACATTCAGTACTTC
TRBV24-1	.	TRBJ2-1	.	CATSDTRASAYNEQFF	TGTGCCACCAGTGATACCAGGGCTTCTGCCTACAATGAGCAGTTCTTC
TRBV28	.	TRBJ2-5	TRBD2	CASGLAETQETQYF	TGTGCCAGCGGACTAGCGGAGACACAAGAGACCCAGTACTTC
TRBV25-1	.	TRBJ1-4	.	CASSEGQKLFF	TGTGCCAGCAGTGAGGGACAAAAACTGTTTTTT
TRBV5-6	.	TRBJ2-1	TRBD2	CASSRAGETEQFF	TGTGCCAGCAGCCGCGCGGGAGAGACTGAGCAGTTCTTC
TRBV4-3	.	TRBJ1-3	.	CASSQAPGRLTGNTIYF	TGCGCCAGCAGCCAAGCCCCAGGGAGGCTGACTGGAAACACTATATATTTT
TRBV27	.	TRBJ2-7	TRBD1	CASTQRMGQGGGEQYF	TGTGCCAGCACTCAAAGGATGGGACAGGGAGGGGGCGAGCAGTACTTC
TRBV28	few	TRBJ2-2	.	CASSLTLAMNTGELFF	TGTGCCAGCAGTTTAACCCTAGCGATGAACACCGGGGAGCTGTTTTTT
TRBV30	once	TRBJ1-4	.	CAWNRQENEKLFF	TGTGCCTGGAATCGACAAGAGAATGAAAAACTGTTTTTT
TRBV6-4	.	TRBJ1-4	.	CASSGTLATNEKLFF	TGTGCCAGCAGCGGGACCTTGGCAACTAATGAAAAACTGTTTTTT
TRBV24-1	.	TRBJ2-1	TRBD2	CATSDATSGRGNEQFF	TGTGCCACCAGTGACGCGACTAGCGGGAGGGGGAATGAGCAGTTCTTC
TRBV3-1/TRBV3-2	.	TRBJ1-3	.	CASSQDPLPGNTIYF	TGTGCCAGCAGCCAAGACCCCCTCCCAGGCAACACCATATATTTT